Reported below is one T cell receptor (beta chain). The CDR3 runs to 15 residues. V shed 6 bases and J 9 bases; nucleotides not matched to a gene: 8. CDR1 MNHEY and CDR2 SVGAGI come from the germline V gene. TCRdb's table, derived via immunoSEQ multiplex PCR, lists solely in-frame clones and lacks some. The table includes tens of thousands of clones, 70% to 90% detected once. This sample was included in a study of blood T cell repertoires in COVID-19. The chain is built from TRBV6-5 and TRBJ2-1; the match to TRBD2 covers 13 bases. The sample taken for sequencing was peripheral blood. The sequence derives from a human donor in a cohort sampled during active COVID-19. The CDR3 region is CASRTRTSGSSEQFF. The CDR3 nucleotides are TGTGCCAGCAGGACCCGGACTAGCGGGAGTAGTGAGCAGTTCTTC.